A single TCR beta chain is shown here with its context. This CDR3 has 14 residues. From germline, CDR1 is SGHTA and CDR2 FQGNSA. The V end lost 5 bases, the J end lost 7 bases, and 15 bases lay between the germline ends. Here immunoSEQ multiplex PCR was the method, and the copy in TCRdb shows in-frame clones only, minus some. Here the sample spans some 200,000 clones, roughly 85% being singletons. These data belong to a study of blood T cell repertoires in COVID-19. The sequence derives from a woman between 70 and 85 years old with COVID-19, enrolled during active disease. The chain employs TRBV7-2 and TRBJ1-5, with D perhaps TRBD1 (5 bases). The sequencing input was peripheral blood. This chain's CDR3 is CASSPRRGHQPQHF. The CDR3 coding sequence is TGTGCCAGCAGCCCTAGGAGGGGCCACCAGCCCCAGCATTTT.